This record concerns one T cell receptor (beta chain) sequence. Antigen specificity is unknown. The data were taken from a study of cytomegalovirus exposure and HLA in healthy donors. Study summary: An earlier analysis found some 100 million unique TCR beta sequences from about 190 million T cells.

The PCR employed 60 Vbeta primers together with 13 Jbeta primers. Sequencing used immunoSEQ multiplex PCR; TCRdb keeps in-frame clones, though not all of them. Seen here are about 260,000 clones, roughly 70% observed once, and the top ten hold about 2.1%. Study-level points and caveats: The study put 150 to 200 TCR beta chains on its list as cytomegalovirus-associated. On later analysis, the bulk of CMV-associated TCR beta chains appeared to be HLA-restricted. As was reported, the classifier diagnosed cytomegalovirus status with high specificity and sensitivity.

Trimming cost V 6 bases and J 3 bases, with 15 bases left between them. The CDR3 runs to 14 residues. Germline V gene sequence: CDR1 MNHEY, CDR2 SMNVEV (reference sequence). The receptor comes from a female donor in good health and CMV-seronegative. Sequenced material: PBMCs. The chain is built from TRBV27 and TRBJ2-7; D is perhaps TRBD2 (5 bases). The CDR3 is CASRSWTEDYEQYF. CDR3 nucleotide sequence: TGTGCCAGCAGAAGTTGGACGGAGGACTACGAGCAGTACTTC.